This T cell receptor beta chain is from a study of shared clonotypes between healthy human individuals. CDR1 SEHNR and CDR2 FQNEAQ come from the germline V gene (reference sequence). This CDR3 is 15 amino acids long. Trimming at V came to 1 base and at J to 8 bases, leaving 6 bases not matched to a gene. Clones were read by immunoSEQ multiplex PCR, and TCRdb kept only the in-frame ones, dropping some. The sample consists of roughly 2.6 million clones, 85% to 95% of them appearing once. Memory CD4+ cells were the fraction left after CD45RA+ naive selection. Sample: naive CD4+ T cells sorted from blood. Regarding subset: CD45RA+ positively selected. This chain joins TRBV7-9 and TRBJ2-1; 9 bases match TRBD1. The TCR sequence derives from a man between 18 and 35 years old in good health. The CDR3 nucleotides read TGTGCCAGCAGCTTAGGCAGGACAGGGGTTGATGAGCAGTTCTTC. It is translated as CASSLGRTGVDEQFF.